Presented here are 15 T cell receptor beta chains from one specimen sequenced in a study of T-cell memory formation after mild COVID-19. MiXCR was run by TCRdb on the 5' RACE reads, yielding one entry per CDR3 protein. The sample shows more than 450,000 distinct CDR3 sequences, approximately 19% of them seen only once. The sequenced sample was PBMCs or a T cell subset sorted from them (not recorded which). The receptors here all came from an adult woman who had mild COVID-19 (a few samples of this study predate the infection). Cell type and time point are not known.

A remark on this clonotype: It is likely a read error, because the conserved phenylalanine at the end of the CDR3 is missing. The chain carries TRBV5-1 and TRBJ2-3, with no clear D. Germline assignment: CDR1 SGHRS and CDR2 YFSETQ. V was cut by 4 bases and J by 3 bases, with 12 bases left in between. The CDR3 contains 14 residues. For the CDR3, the DNA is TGCGCCAGCAGCATCCGGCCCCTAACAGATACGCAGTATTAT. Protein: CASSIRPLTDTQYY.

The V gene is TRBV7-7, the J gene TRBJ2-1; 10 nucleotides match TRBD2. The germline V gene encodes CDR1 SSHAT and CDR2 FNYEAQ (reference sequence). CDR3 length equals 16 residues. V dropped 5 bases and J dropped 0; count of bases not matched to a gene: 4. This CDR3 reads CASSVGLADSYNEQFF. CDR3 sequence (DNA): TGTGCCAGCAGCGTCGGACTAGCGGACTCCTACAATGAGCAGTTCTTC. The entire variable domain, with the rest obtained from reference TRBV7-7 and TRBJ2-1, is as follows: GAGVSQSPRYKVTKRGQDVTLRCDPISSHATLYWYQQALGQGPEFLTYFNYEAQPDKSGLPSDRFSAERPEGSISTLTIQRTEQRDSAMYRCASSVGLADSYNEQFFGPGTRLTVL.

The rearrangement uses TRBV11-2 and TRBJ2-3, with D tentatively TRBD1 (6 bases). The CDR3 extends over 15 amino acids. V gave up 4 bases and J gave up 2 bases, with 13 bases separating them. Germline V gene sequence: CDR1 SGHAT, CDR2 FQNNGV. This CDR3 reads CASSSGQTHTDTQYF. DNA of the CDR3: TGTGCCAGCAGCTCCGGACAGACCCACACAGATACGCAGTATTTT.

This clonotype was counted a few times. The genes are TRBV6-6 and TRBJ1-1, with D perhaps TRBD1 (6 bases). V lost 5 bases to trimming and J lost 1 base, with 8 bases between them. The CDR3 is 13 amino acids. Germline-derived CDR1 and CDR2 are MNHNY and SVGAGI (reference sequence). Written as DNA, the CDR3 is TGTGCCAGCAGTGGACAGTCGAACACTGAAGCTTTCTTT. Translation gives CASSGQSNTEAFF.

This clonotype was counted only a few times. This sequence joins TRBV3-1 and TRBJ1-5; TRBD1 aligns across 7 bases. The CDR3 has 14 residues. The V gene end was trimmed by 6 bases and the J gene end by 3 bases; junction bases not matched to a gene: 5. Germline loops: CDR1 LGHDT, CDR2 YNNKEL (reference sequence). CDR3 in DNA: TGTGCCAGCAGTCGGGACAGCTACAATCAGCCCCAGCATTTT. Protein: CASSRDSYNQPQHF.

In DNA, the CDR3 is TGTGCCAGCTCACCTAAGGGACAGCAAGAGACCCAGTACTTC. Translated: CASSPKGQQETQYF. The rearrangement links TRBV18 to TRBJ2-5; 7 nucleotides align to TRBD1. The junction had 3 bases not matched to a gene; V was cut back by 3 bases and J by 2 bases. The germline CDR1 and CDR2 sequences are KGHSH and LQKENI. There are 14 residues in the CDR3. Full variable domain (remainder filled in from reference TRBV18 and TRBJ2-5): NAGVMQNPRHLVRRRGQEARLRCSPMKGHSHVYWYRQLPEEGLKFMVYLQKENIIDESGMPKERFSAEFPKEGPSILRIQQVVRGDSAAYFCASSPKGQQETQYFGPGTRLLVL.

This clonotype has just a few counts. The junction differs from germline at one of its ends, possibly a read error. This chain links TRBV7-2 with TRBJ2-3; TRBD2 matches at 9 bases. CDR1 SGHTA and CDR2 FQGNSA come from the germline V gene. The CDR3 runs to 14 residues. This CDR3 is CASRLAGGTDTQYF. Here the CDR3 DNA reads TGTGCCAGCAGATTAGCGGGGGGCACAGATACGCAGTATTTT.

V and J are TRBV20-1 and TRBJ2-7; tentative D call: TRBD2 (5 bases). V dropped 5 bases and J dropped 10 bases, with 15 bases sitting between them. The CDR3 is made up of 11 amino acids. Germline CDR1 and CDR2: DFQATT and SNEGSKA (reference sequence). CDR3 DNA sequence: TGCAGTGCTGAGAGGGCCCCGGGTCAGTACTTC. It codes for CSAERAPGQYF.

The chain uses TRBV5-5 and TRBJ1-1; tentative D call: TRBD1 (6 bases). The CDR3 is 16 amino acids. V lost 0 bases and J 4 bases, leaving 16 bases between the germline ends. Germline V gene lookup returns CDR1 SGHKS and CDR2 YYEKEE (reference sequence). The CDR3 loop reads CASSLEAGAVGTEAFF. CDR3 nucleotides: TGTGCCAGCAGCTTGGAGGCAGGGGCTGTTGGCACTGAAGCTTTCTTT.

This clonotype was detected a few times. The V call is TRBV18, the J call TRBJ2-7, with 7 bases matching TRBD1. There are 20 residues in the CDR3. Looked up from germline, CDR1 is KGHSH and CDR2 is LQKENI. V dropped 6 bases and J dropped 7; count of bases not matched to a gene: 30. The CDR3 DNA follows: TGTGCCAGCTCCCCCACCGGGCTACAGGGGACCTGGTTCGGGGATTGGGAGCAGTACTTC. Translation gives CASSPTGLQGTWFGDWEQYF.

The V gene is TRBV24-1, the J gene TRBJ2-1, with D possibly matching TRBD2 (5 bases). Trimming took 4 bases from V and 0 from J, leaving 12 bases between them. CDR3 length: 16 residues. Germline-derived CDR1 and CDR2 are KGHDR and SFDVKD. CDR3 nucleotide sequence: TGTGCCACCAGTGACCCCCGGCGGGCCTCCTACAATGAGCAGTTCTTC. Its protein product is CATSDPRRASYNEQFF.

The J gene is TRBJ2-3, the V gene TRBV20-1, with D unresolved. CDR3 length: 12 residues. The germline gives CDR1 DFQATT, CDR2 SNEGSKA (reference sequence). Trimming took 1 base from V and 4 from J, leaving 6 bases between them. The CDR3 nucleotides read TGCAGTGCTAGAGCTGGGGCAGATACGCAGTATTTT. Amino acids: CSARAGADTQYF.

This clonotype was seen a single time. The chain uses TRBV6-2 or TRBV6-3 and TRBJ2-7, with 7 nucleotides matching TRBD1. Germline CDR1 is MNHEY and CDR2 is SVGEGT. Trimming at V came to 4 bases and at J to 2 bases, leaving 8 bases not matched to a gene. The CDR3 sequence is 15 residues long. DNA of the CDR3: TGTGCCAGCAGTTCGACAGGGATTGGGGCCTACGAGCAGTACTTC. Translating gives CASSSTGIGAYEQYF.

The chain carries TRBV19 and TRBJ2-5; TRBD1 matches at 9 bases. The germline V gene encodes CDR1 LNHDA and CDR2 SQIVND (reference sequence). The V segment lost 5 bases and the J segment 6 bases; nucleotides outside the gene matches: 13. The CDR3 length is 16 residues. The CDR3 loop reads CASSLTGGPIWKTQYF. The CDR3 coding sequence is TGTGCCAGTAGTTTAACAGGGGGCCCAATCTGGAAGACCCAGTACTTC.

This clonotype was detected a few times. The chain has TRBV4-2 and TRBJ2-5; D ambiguous. V lost 4 bases to trimming and J lost 1 base, with 10 bases between them. The CDR3 is 14 amino acids. The germline gives CDR1 LGHNA, CDR2 YNFKEQ. CDR3 DNA sequence: TGTGCCAGCAGCCCTCGTGTGATCCAAGAGACCCAGTACTTC. This gives the protein CASSPRVIQETQYF.